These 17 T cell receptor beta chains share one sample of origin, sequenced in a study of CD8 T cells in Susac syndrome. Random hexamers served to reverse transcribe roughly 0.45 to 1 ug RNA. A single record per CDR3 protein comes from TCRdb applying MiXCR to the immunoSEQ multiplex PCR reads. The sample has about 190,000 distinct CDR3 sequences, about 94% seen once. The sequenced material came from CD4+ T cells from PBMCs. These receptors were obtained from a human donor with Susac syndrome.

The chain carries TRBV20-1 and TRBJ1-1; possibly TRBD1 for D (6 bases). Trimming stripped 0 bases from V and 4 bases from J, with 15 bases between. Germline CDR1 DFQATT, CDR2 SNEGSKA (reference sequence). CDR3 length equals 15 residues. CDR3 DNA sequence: TGCAGTGCTAGAGAGCCGACAGGAGGGGTCACTGAAGCTTTCTTT. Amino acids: CSAREPTGGVTEAFF.

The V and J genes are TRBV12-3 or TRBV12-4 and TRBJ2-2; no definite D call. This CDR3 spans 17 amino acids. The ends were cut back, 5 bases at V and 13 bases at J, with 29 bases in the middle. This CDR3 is CASSPPLGRPGLGRLFF. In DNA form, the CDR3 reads TGTGCCAGCAGTCCACCTCTAGGACGGCCGGGTTTAGGGCGGCTGTTTTTT.

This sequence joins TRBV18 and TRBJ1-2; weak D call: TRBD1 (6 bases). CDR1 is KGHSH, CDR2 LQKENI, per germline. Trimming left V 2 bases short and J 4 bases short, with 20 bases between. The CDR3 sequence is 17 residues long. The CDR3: CASSPEIGGGVGYGYTF. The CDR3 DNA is TGTGCCAGCTCACCAGAAATTGGAGGGGGTGTTGGCTATGGCTACACCTTC.

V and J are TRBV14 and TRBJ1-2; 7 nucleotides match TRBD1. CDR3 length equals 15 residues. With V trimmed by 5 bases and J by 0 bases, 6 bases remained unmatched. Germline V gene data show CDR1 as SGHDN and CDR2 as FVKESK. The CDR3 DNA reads TGTGCCAGCAGCGTGCAGGGGGGTGCTAACTATGGCTACACCTTC. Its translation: CASSVQGGANYGYTF.

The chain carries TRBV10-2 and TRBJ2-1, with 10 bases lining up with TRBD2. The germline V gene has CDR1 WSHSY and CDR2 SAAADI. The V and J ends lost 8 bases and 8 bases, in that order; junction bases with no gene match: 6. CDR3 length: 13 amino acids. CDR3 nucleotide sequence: TGCGCCAGCGGAGCGGGGGGGCCCGATGAGCAGTTCTTC. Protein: CASGAGGPDEQFF.

The CDR3 bases are TGTGCCTGGGCGGGTTTAACAGATACGCAGTATTTT. This encodes CAWAGLTDTQYF. V is TRBV30 and J is TRBJ2-3, with a possible D match to TRBD2 (5 bases). Germline V gives CDR1 GTSNPN, CDR2 SVGIG (reference sequence). V lost 5 bases and J 3 bases, leaving 9 bases between the germline ends. The CDR3 extends over 12 amino acids. The whole variable domain, remainder taken from reference TRBV30 and TRBJ2-3, is SQTIHQWPATLVQPVGSPLSLECTVEGTSNPNLYWYRQAAGRGLQLLFYSVGIGQISSEVPQNLSASRPQDRQFILSSKKLLLSDSGFYLCAWAGLTDTQYFGPGTRLTVL.

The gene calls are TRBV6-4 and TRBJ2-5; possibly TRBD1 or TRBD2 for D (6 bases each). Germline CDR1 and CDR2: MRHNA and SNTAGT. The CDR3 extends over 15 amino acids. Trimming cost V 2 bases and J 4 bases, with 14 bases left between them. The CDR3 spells CASSDMVKGGETQYF. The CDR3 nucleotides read TGTGCCAGCAGTGACATGGTGAAGGGGGGAGAGACCCAGTACTTC.

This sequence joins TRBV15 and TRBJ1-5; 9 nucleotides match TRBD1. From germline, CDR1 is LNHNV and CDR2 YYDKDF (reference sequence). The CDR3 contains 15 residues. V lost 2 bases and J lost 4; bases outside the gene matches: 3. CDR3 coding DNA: TGTGCCACCAGCAGACCTGGGACAGGGAATCAGCCCCAGCATTTT. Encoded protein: CATSRPGTGNQPQHF. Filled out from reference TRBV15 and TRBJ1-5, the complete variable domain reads DAMVIQNPRYQVTQFGKPVTLSCSQTLNHNVMYWYQQKSSQAPKLLFHYYDKDFNNEADTPDNFQSRRPNTSFCFLDIRSPGLGDTAMYLCATSRPGTGNQPQHFGDGTRLSIL.

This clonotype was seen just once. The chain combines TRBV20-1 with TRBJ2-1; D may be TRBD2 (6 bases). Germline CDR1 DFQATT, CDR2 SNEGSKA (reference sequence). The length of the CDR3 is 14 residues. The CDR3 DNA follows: TGCAGCGCGGAGGGTCACGCTTCCTACAATGAGCAGTTCTTC. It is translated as CSAEGHASYNEQFF.

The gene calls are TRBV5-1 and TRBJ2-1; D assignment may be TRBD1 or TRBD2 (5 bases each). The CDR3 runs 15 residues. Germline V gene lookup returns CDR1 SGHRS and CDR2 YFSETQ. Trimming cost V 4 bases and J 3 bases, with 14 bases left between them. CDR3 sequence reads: CASSPSTGRYNEQFF. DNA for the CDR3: TGCGCCAGCAGCCCCAGTACGGGACGCTACAATGAGCAGTTCTTC.

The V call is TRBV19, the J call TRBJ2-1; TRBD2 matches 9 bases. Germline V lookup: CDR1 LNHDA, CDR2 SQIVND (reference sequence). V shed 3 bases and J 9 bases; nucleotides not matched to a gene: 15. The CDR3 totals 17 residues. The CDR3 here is CASSIPHGGGALGEQFF. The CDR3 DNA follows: TGTGCCAGTAGTATCCCTCATGGCGGGGGGGCCTTAGGTGAGCAGTTCTTC.

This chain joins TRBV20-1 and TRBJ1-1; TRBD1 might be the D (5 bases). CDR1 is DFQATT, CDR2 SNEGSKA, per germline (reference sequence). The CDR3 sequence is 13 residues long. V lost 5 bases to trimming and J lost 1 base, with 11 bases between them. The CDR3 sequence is CSAGFQGNTEAFF. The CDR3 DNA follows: TGCAGTGCTGGATTTCAGGGGAACACTGAAGCTTTCTTT.

This CDR3 is CSVGEGATNTEAFF. The CDR3 coding sequence is TGCAGCGTTGGAGAGGGGGCGACGAACACTGAAGCTTTCTTT. This chain connects TRBV29-1 to TRBJ1-1, with TRBD1 identical over 7 bases. Germline V gene lookup returns CDR1 SQVTM and CDR2 ANQGSEA. The CDR3 runs 14 residues. V was pared by 4 bases and J by 1 base, with 6 bases of the junction left unmatched.

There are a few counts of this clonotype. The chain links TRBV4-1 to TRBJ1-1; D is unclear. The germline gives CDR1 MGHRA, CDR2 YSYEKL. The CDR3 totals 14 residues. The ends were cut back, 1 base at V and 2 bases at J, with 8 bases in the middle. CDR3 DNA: TGCGCCAGCAGCCAAGGCTTGGGAAACACTGAAGCTTTCTTT. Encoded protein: CASSQGLGNTEAFF.

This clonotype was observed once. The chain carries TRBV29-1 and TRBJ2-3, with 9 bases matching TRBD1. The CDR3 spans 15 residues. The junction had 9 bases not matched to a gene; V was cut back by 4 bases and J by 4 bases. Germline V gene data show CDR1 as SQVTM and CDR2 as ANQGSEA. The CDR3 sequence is CSVAEQGARADTQYF. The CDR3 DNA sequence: TGCAGCGTTGCCGAACAGGGGGCTCGGGCAGATACGCAGTATTTT.

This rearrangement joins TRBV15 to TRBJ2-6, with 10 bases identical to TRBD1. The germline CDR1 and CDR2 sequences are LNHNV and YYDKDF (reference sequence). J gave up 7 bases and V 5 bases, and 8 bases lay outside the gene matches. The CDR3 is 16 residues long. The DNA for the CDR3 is TGTGCCACCAGCCCGGGACAGGGGATCCCCGCCAACGTCCTGACTTTC. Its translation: CATSPGQGIPANVLTF.

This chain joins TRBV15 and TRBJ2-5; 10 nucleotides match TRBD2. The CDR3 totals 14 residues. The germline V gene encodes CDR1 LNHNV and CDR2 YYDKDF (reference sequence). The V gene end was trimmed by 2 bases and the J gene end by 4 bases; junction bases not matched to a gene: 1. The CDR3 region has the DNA TGTGCCACCAGCAGAAGGACTAGCGGAGAGACCCAGTACTTC. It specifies CATSRRTSGETQYF.